This section outlines one T cell receptor beta chain sequence together with its context. Its antigen is still unknown. This entry is derived from a study of cytomegalovirus exposure and HLA in healthy donors. Findings of the study overall: The study listed under 200 cytomegalovirus-associated TCR beta chains. Most sequenced TCRs were rare (though some public TCRs occurred in many donors).

Sequenced by immunoSEQ multiplex PCR; TCRdb stores in-frame clones only, minus some. The data show 200,000 or so clones, with around nine tenths seen just once and 2% to 2.5% held by the top ten. The clonotype was recovered from a woman younger than 30 in good health and CMV-seropositive. The specimen was PBMCs.

CDR3 loop: CASSTDRAGDGYTF. CDR3 bases: TGTGCCAGCAGTACGGACAGGGCGGGCGATGGCTACACCTTC. J is TRBJ1-2 and V is TRBV6-5; TRBD1 matches 8 bases. CDR1 and CDR2 (germline): MNHEY, SVGAGI. There are 14 residues in the CDR3. Trimming took 5 bases from V and 6 from J; bases not matched to a gene: 8.